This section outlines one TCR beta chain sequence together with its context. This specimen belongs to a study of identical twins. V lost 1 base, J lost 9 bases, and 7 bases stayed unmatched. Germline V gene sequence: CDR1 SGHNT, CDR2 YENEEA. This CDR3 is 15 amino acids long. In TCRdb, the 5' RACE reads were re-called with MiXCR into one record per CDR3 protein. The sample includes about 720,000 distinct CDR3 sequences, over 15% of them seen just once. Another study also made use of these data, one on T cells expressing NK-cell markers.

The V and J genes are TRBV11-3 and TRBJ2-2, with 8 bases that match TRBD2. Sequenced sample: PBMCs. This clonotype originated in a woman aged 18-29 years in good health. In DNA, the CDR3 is TGTGCCAGCAGCTTAGCCCCGGGACTAGGGAGGGAGCTGTTTTTT. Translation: CASSLAPGLGRELFF. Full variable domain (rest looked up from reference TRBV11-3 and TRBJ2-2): EAGVVQSPRYKIIEKKQPVAFWCNPISGHNTLYWYLQNLGQGPELLIRYENEEAVDDSQLPKDRFSAERLKGVDSTLKIQPAELGDSAVYLCASSLAPGLGRELFFGEGSRLTVL.